The clone carrying this T cell receptor beta chain was observed once. What it recognizes is unknown. The V gene's germline CDR1 is SGHVS and CDR2 FQNEAQ. The CDR3 totals 12 residues. The V gene lost 5 bases and the J gene lost 9 bases, with 11 bases spanning the gap. The sample originates from a study of Ad26.COV2.S vaccination and SARS-CoV-2 variants. Study conclusions and caveats: Considerable breadth of spike-specific CD8+ and CD4+ T cell responses has reportedly been documented following vaccination.

The method was immunoSEQ multiplex PCR; TCRdb's version includes in-frame clones alone and lacks a portion of them. The sample consists of around 300,000 clones, less than 90% of them appearing once. The treatment denotes: some 20 received Ad26.COV2.S at low or high dose, single or two shots; roughly five received placebo; per-sample allocation not given. Each sample was drawn 63 days after the first injection (of vaccine or placebo). The source is a person aged 18 to 65 who received the Ad26.COV2.S COVID-19 vaccine or a placebo. The rearrangement joins TRBV7-8 to TRBJ2-1, with D tentatively TRBD1 (6 bases). The starting material was peripheral blood, obtained in a trial of Ad26.COV2.S vaccine versus placebo. CDR3 bases: TGTGCCAGCAGCATCAGGGGTGGTGAGCAGTTCTTC. Amino acid sequence: CASSIRGGEQFF.